These 18 T cell receptor beta chains were all obtained from the same sample, sequenced in a study of blood T cell repertoires in COVID-19. Assay: immunoSEQ multiplex PCR; the TCRdb copy retains only in-frame clones and omits some. The profile shows 150,000 or so clones, over 80% of them singletons. The sequenced sample was peripheral blood. The receptor source for this set is a woman aged 45-65 years with acute or convalescent COVID-19.

This clone was detected only a few times. J is TRBJ1-1 and V is TRBV2; a possible D gene is TRBD1 (6 bases). Trimming left V 6 bases short and J 1 base short, with 9 bases between. From germline, CDR1 is SNHLY and CDR2 FYNNEI. The CDR3 is 13 amino acids. In DNA form, the CDR3 reads TGTGCCAGCAGCAGGGGTCCGAACACTGAAGCTTTCTTT. This gives the protein CASSRGPNTEAFF.

V and J are TRBV29-1 and TRBJ2-1; 7 nucleotides match TRBD2. The V gene's germline CDR1 is SQVTM and CDR2 ANQGSEA. The CDR3 sequence is 14 residues long. Losses at the gene ends were 5 bases for V and 10 bases for J; bases not matched to a gene: 14. The CDR3 region is CSVLGGLDGWEQFF. The CDR3 DNA reads TGCAGCGTTCTCGGCGGACTAGACGGATGGGAGCAGTTCTTC.

The chain combines TRBV7-9 with TRBJ2-7; 13 bases fit TRBD2. The V gene end was trimmed by 5 bases and the J gene end by 5 bases; junction bases not matched to a gene: 6. CDR3 size: 15 residues. CDR1 and CDR2 from the germline V gene are SEHNR and FQNEAQ (reference sequence). The CDR3 coding sequence is TGTGCCAGCAGCCGTCGGACTAGCGGGAGCGACGAGCAGTACTTC. Protein product: CASSRRTSGSDEQYF.

The chain uses TRBV5-1 and TRBJ1-2; D not resolved. This CDR3 region has 14 residues. Germline V lookup: CDR1 SGHRS, CDR2 YFSETQ. Trimming took off 4 bases at V and 8 bases at J, with 18 bases between the two ends. The CDR3 DNA is TGCGCCAGCAGCACCGGAGTCACACTCGGGGGCTACACCTTC. This translates into CASSTGVTLGGYTF.

CDR3 in DNA: TGTGCCAGCAAAAGGACAGGGACCTATGGCTACACCTTC. Translating gives CASKRTGTYGYTF. This chain joins TRBV27 and TRBJ1-2; 8 bases map to TRBD1. CDR1 is MNHEY and CDR2 is SMNVEV in the germline V gene (reference sequence). The CDR3 covers 13 residues. Losses at the gene ends were 7 bases for V and 4 bases for J; bases not matched to a gene: 5.

This clone has just a few counts. The genes are TRBV7-9 and TRBJ2-7; D not resolved. The CDR3 has 13 residues. Germline V gene sequence: CDR1 SEHNR, CDR2 FQNEAQ (reference sequence). Trimming pared 3 bases from V and 0 bases from J, leaving 6 bases between. The CDR3 region is CASSLHSSYEQYF. As DNA, the CDR3 is TGTGCCAGCAGCTTGCACAGCTCCTACGAGCAGTACTTC.

CDR3 DNA sequence: TGTGCCAGCAGCACAGGGGTTCAGAATTCACCCCTCCACTTT. This translates into CASSTGVQNSPLHF. This chain joins TRBV9 and TRBJ1-6; TRBD1 matches at 7 bases. Germline CDR1 reads SGDLS; CDR2 reads YYNGEE. The CDR3 has 14 amino acids. The ends lost 4 bases at V and 7 bases at J; junction bases unmatched: 5.

The V call is TRBV10-2, the J call TRBJ1-1; D possibly corresponds to TRBD1 (5 bases). The CDR3 covers 13 residues. Trimming cost V 8 bases and J 0 bases, with 10 bases left between them. The germline gives CDR1 WSHSY, CDR2 SAAADI. The CDR3 sequence: CASRQLLNTEAFF. CDR3 bases: TGCGCCAGCCGACAGCTCCTGAACACTGAAGCTTTCTTT.

The V gene is TRBV24-1, the J gene TRBJ1-2, with D unresolved. This CDR3 has 12 residues. V dropped 2 bases and J dropped 4 bases, with 4 bases sitting between them. CDR1 KGHDR and CDR2 SFDVKD come from the germline V gene. The CDR3 region is CATSDYTYGYTF. CDR3 DNA sequence: TGTGCCACCAGTGATTACACCTATGGCTACACCTTC.

The chain recombines TRBV6-2 or TRBV6-3 with TRBJ2-4; 8 bases are shared with TRBD2. Germline CDR1 MNHEY, CDR2 SVGEGT. This CDR3 has 14 residues. V lost 6 bases, J lost 6 bases, and 7 bases stayed unmatched. The CDR3 bases are TGTGCCAGCAGCCTCCAGCGGGAGTTAAACATTCAGTACTTC. Translating it yields CASSLQRELNIQYF.

J is TRBJ2-7 and V is TRBV6-5; D may be TRBD1 (5 bases). CDR3 size: 14 residues. V lost 7 bases and J lost 2, with 15 bases in between. CDR1 and CDR2 (germline): MNHEY, SVGAGI. CDR3 protein: CASTTGSYPYEQYF. CDR3 DNA: TGTGCCAGCACCACAGGTAGCTATCCCTACGAGCAGTACTTC.

The rearrangement uses TRBV27 and TRBJ1-6; possibly TRBD1 for D (5 bases). The CDR3 consists of 14 residues. V was trimmed by 6 bases and J by 9 bases, leaving 15 bases between them. Germline CDR1 MNHEY, CDR2 SMNVEV (reference sequence). In DNA, the CDR3 is TGTGCCAGCAGACTACACGGGGGAAGTTCACCCCTCCACTTT. It translates to CASRLHGGSSPLHF.

The chain couples TRBV5-1 to TRBJ1-1, with D possibly TRBD1 on 5 matching bases. This CDR3 is built from 16 residues. CDR1 and CDR2 (germline): SGHRS, YFSETQ. Deletions cut 0 bases from V and 0 bases from J, with 12 bases between. The CDR3 sequence: CASSLEITGVNTEAFF. The CDR3 DNA reads as TGCGCCAGCAGCTTGGAAATCACAGGTGTGAACACTGAAGCTTTCTTT.

The rearrangement links TRBV6-2 or TRBV6-3 to TRBJ2-1; 9 nucleotides agree with TRBD2. V gave up 2 bases and J gave up 8 bases; unmatched junction bases: 7. CDR3 size: 15 residues. Germline V CDR1 and CDR2: MNHEY, SVGEGT. DNA for the CDR3: TGTGCCAGCAGTTACCTGGGACTAGCTCTGGATGAGCAGTTCTTC. Translating gives CASSYLGLALDEQFF.

This clone showed up just a few times. V and J are TRBV6-5 and TRBJ1-5; TRBD1 matches 8 bases. This CDR3 is 15 amino acids long. CDR1 is MNHEY and CDR2 is SVGAGI in the germline V gene. The V segment lost 5 bases and the J segment 6 bases; nucleotides outside the gene matches: 9. This CDR3 is CASSKEAGGVQPQHF. The CDR3 DNA is TGTGCCAGCAGTAAGGAGGCAGGGGGCGTTCAGCCCCAGCATTTT.

The J gene is TRBJ1-4, the V gene TRBV2, with 7 bases lining up with TRBD1. In germline, CDR1 is SNHLY, CDR2 FYNNEI. Trimming cost V 2 bases and J 10 bases; bases outside gene matches: 10. This CDR3 comprises 15 residues. Written as DNA, the CDR3 is TGTGCCAGCAGTGAAAGTCTACGGGACAGCGGAAAACTGTTTTTT. Its protein is CASSESLRDSGKLFF.

The chain couples TRBV6-6 to TRBJ1-5, with 8 positions matching TRBD1. The CDR3 extends over 14 amino acids. Looked up from germline, CDR1 is MNHNY and CDR2 is SVGAGI (reference sequence). J gave up 5 bases and V 7 bases, and 7 bases lay outside the gene matches. The CDR3 loop reads CASTLTGGDQPQHF. CDR3 nucleotide sequence: TGTGCCAGCACCTTAACAGGGGGTGATCAGCCCCAGCATTTT.

The chain couples TRBV3-1 (or the pseudogene TRBV3-2) to TRBJ1-2, with D possibly being TRBD1 (5 bases). The CDR3 covers 14 residues. Germline lookup yields CDR1 LGHDT and CDR2 YNNKEL (reference sequence). Trimming stripped 0 bases from V and 8 bases from J, with 13 bases between. Written as DNA, the CDR3 is TGTGCCAGCAGCCAAGATTCGGGGGGAAGGGGCTACACCTTC. Translated: CASSQDSGGRGYTF.